This T cell receptor (beta chain) was documented in a study of HIV-infected patients and healthy controls. From the 5' RACE reads, TCRdb called clonotypes with MiXCR, one entry per CDR3 protein. The data show 60,000 to 70,000 distinct CDR3 sequences, less than 20% seen once. The germline V gene has CDR1 SEHNR and CDR2 FQNEAQ (reference sequence). V shed 3 bases, J shed 3 bases, and the junction held 4 bases outside the gene matches. The CDR3 extends over 16 amino acids. The sample taken for sequencing was CD4+ T cells from blood. The genes are TRBV7-9 and TRBJ2-3, with 12 bases fitting TRBD2. This sequence was found in a human donor in good health. CDR3 nucleotides: TGTGCCAGCAGCTTGCCTAGCGGGAGGGCTACAGATACGCAGTATTTT. It yields the protein CASSLPSGRATDTQYF.